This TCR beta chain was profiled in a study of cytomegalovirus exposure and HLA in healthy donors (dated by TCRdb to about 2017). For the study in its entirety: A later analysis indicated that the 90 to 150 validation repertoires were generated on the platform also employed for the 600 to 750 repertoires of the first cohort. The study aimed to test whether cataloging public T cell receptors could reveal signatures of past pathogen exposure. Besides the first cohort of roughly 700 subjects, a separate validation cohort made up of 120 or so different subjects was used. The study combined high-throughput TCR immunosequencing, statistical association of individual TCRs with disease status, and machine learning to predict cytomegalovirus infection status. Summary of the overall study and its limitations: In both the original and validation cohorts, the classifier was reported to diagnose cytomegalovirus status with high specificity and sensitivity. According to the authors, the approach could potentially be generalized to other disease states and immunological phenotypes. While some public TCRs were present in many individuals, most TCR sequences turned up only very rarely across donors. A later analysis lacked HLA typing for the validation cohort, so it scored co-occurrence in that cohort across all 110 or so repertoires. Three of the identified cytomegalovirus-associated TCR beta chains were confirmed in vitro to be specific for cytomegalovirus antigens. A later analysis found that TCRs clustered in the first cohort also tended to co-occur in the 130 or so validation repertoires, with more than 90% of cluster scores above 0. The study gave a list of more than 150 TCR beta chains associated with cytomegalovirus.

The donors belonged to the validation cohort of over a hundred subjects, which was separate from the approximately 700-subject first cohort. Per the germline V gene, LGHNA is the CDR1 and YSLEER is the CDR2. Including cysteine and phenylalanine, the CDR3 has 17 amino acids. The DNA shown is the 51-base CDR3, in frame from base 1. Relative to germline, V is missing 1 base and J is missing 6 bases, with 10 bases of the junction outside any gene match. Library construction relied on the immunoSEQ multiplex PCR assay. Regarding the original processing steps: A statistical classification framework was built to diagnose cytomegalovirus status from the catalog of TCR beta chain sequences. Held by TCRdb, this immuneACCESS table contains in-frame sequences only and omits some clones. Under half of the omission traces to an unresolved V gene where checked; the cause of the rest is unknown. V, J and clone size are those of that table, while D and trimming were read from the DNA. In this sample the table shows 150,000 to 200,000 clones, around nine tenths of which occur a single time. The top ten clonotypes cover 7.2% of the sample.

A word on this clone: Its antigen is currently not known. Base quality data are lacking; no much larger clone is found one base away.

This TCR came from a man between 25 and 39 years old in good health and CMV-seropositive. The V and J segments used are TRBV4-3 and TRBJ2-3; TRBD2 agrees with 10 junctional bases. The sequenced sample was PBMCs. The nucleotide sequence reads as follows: TGCGCCAGCAGCCAAGCGGTACTAGCGGGGACCCGGGATACGCAGTATTTT. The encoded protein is CASSQAVLAGTRDTQYF.